These 12 T cell receptor beta chains came from one sample sequenced in a study of OX40 agonist ivuxolimab in advanced cancers. Using immunoSEQ multiplex PCR, the repertoire was profiled, and TCRdb retains in-frame clones only, with some absent. Altogether approximately 52,000 clones are present, roughly 84% being singletons, with the ten largest covering roughly a tenth. The input for sequencing was CD4+ or CD8+ T cells sorted from blood, taken in a trial of the OX40 agonist ivuxolimab. These receptors came from an adult with an advanced solid tumor such as melanoma, head and neck, liver or kidney cancer.

This sequence joins TRBV9 and TRBJ2-1, with D tentatively TRBD1 (6 bases). This CDR3 spans 19 amino acids. Germline V CDR1 and CDR2: SGDLS, YYNGEE. V was shortened by 3 bases and J by 7 bases, with 29 bases between the two germline ends. CDR3 nucleotide sequence: TGTGCCAGCAGCGCTACCGGGACACCCTCGTCCAGTCAGGTGAATGAGCAGTTCTTC. This gives the protein CASSATGTPSSSQVNEQFF.

The chain has TRBV5-1 and TRBJ2-7; TRBD2 aligns across 8 bases. The CDR3 runs to 14 residues. Per germline, CDR1 SGHRS and CDR2 YFSETQ. V trimming: 4 bases; J trimming: 5 bases; junction bases outside the gene matches: 8. The CDR3 loop is CASSPSGSRDEQYF. In nucleotides, the CDR3 is TGCGCCAGCAGCCCGAGCGGGAGTCGGGACGAGCAGTACTTC. Variable domain in full (rest from reference TRBV5-1 and TRBJ2-7): KAGVTQTPRYLIKTRGQQVTLSCSPISGHRSVSWYQQTPGQGLQFLFEYFSETQRNKGNFPGRFSGRQFSNSRSEMNVSTLELGDSALYLCASSPSGSRDEQYFGPGTRLTVT.

The CDR3 bases are TGTGCCACCCGGAGATGGGGGCGCAGCTCGGCTGATGGCTACACCTTC. Its translation: CATRRWGRSSADGYTF. This chain links TRBV5-6 with TRBJ1-2, with D perhaps TRBD1 (6 bases). There are 16 residues in the CDR3. V shed 9 bases and J shed 6 bases, with 27 bases lying between them. Germline CDR1 reads SGHDT; CDR2 reads YYEEEE. Full variable domain (rest looked up from reference TRBV5-6 and TRBJ1-2): DAGVTQSPTHLIKTRGQQVTLRCSPKSGHDTVSWYQQALGQGPQFIFQYYEEEERQRGNFPDRFSGHQFPNYSSELNVNALLLGDSALYLCATRRWGRSSADGYTFGSGTRLTVV.

This chain connects TRBV6-4 to TRBJ1-4, with a weak D call TRBD1 (6 bases). The length of the CDR3 is 15 residues. Per the germline V gene, CDR1 is MRHNA and CDR2 is SNTAGT. Trimming removed 0 bases from V and 7 bases from J, with 12 bases in between. CDR3 protein: CASSDSRGWSEKLFF. The CDR3 bases are TGTGCCAGCAGTGACTCAAGGGGGTGGAGTGAAAAACTGTTTTTT.

This clone was detected only once. The chain combines TRBV9 with TRBJ2-1; D perhaps matches TRBD2 (6 bases). V was pared by 3 bases and J by 1 base, with 14 bases between. The germline V gene encodes CDR1 SGDLS and CDR2 YYNGEE. This CDR3 region has 16 residues. For the CDR3, the DNA is TGTGCCAGCAGCGAGTACGGGACTGGTTCCTACAATGAGCAGTTCTTC. Translating it yields CASSEYGTGSYNEQFF.

This clone was seen just once. The V gene is TRBV5-1, the J gene TRBJ2-7, with 9 bases lining up with TRBD2. This CDR3 has 16 residues. Germline V gene sequence: CDR1 SGHRS, CDR2 YFSETQ. Trimming removed 4 bases from V and 7 bases from J; junction bases left unmatched: 15. CDR3 nucleotide sequence: TGCGCCAGCAGCCCACGGGCCCCACTAGCGGGTGGGGAGCAGTACTTC. It specifies CASSPRAPLAGGEQYF.

The V and J genes are TRBV7-6 and TRBJ2-7; the D gene could be TRBD1 or TRBD2 (8 bases each). The CDR3 covers 19 residues. V lost 4 bases, J lost 4 bases, and 29 bases lay in between. CDR1 and CDR2 (germline): SGHVS, FNYEAQ. CDR3 nucleotides: TGTGCCAGCAGCTCTCATACGGGGGGGGACAGGACGCGTAGATACGAGCAGTACTTC. The encoded protein is CASSSHTGGDRTRRYEQYF.

The V call is TRBV2, the J call TRBJ2-3; TRBD2 matches 8 bases. This CDR3 is 14 amino acids long. The trim removed 0 bases at V and 8 bases at J, leaving 4 bases unmatched. CDR1 is SNHLY and CDR2 is FYNNEI in the germline V gene. The CDR3 nucleotides are TGTGCCAGCAGTGAAGCCGGGAGGGGTGCTACGCAGTATTTT. Protein sequence: CASSEAGRGATQYF.

This chain connects TRBV18 to TRBJ2-7; 11 bases line up with TRBD2. CDR3 length: 17 residues. V dropped 2 bases and J dropped 2; count of bases not matched to a gene: 8. Germline CDR1 and CDR2: KGHSH and LQKENI. CDR3 loop: CASSPGPSGRPAYEQYF. The CDR3 DNA sequence: TGTGCCAGCTCACCAGGGCCTAGCGGGAGGCCCGCCTACGAGCAGTACTTC.

The chain joins TRBV30 to TRBJ1-2; D unclear. V dropped 7 bases and J dropped 6 bases, with 15 bases sitting between them. The germline V gene has CDR1 GTSNPN and CDR2 SVGIG (reference sequence). The CDR3 is 12 residues long. CDR3 nucleotide sequence: TGTGCCTCCCAAGGGAACACGAATGGCTACACCTTC. It is translated as CASQGNTNGYTF.

The chain carries TRBV5-4 and TRBJ1-2; 8 bases are shared with TRBD1. Germline assignment: CDR1 SGHNT and CDR2 YYREEE (reference sequence). This CDR3 region has 13 residues. The ends lost 5 bases at V and 1 base at J; junction bases unmatched: 1. The CDR3 DNA is TGTGCCAGCAGTGGACAGGGTAACTATGGCTACACCTTC. Translated, it gives CASSGQGNYGYTF. Variable domain in full (rest from reference TRBV5-4 and TRBJ1-2): ETGVTQSPTHLIKTRGQQVTLRCSSQSGHNTVSWYQQALGQGPQFIFQYYREEENGRGNFPPRFSGLQFPNYSSELNVNALELDDSALYLCASSGQGNYGYTFGSGTRLTVV.

CDR3 bases: TGTGCCAGCAGTTACCGGCCGGTATCGGCCTACGAGCAGTACTTC. This encodes CASSYRPVSAYEQYF. The rearrangement joins TRBV6-5 to TRBJ2-7; D is ambiguous. Germline CDR1 reads MNHEY; CDR2 reads SVGAGI. There are 15 residues in the CDR3. V was cut by 2 bases and J by 2 bases, with 13 bases left in between.